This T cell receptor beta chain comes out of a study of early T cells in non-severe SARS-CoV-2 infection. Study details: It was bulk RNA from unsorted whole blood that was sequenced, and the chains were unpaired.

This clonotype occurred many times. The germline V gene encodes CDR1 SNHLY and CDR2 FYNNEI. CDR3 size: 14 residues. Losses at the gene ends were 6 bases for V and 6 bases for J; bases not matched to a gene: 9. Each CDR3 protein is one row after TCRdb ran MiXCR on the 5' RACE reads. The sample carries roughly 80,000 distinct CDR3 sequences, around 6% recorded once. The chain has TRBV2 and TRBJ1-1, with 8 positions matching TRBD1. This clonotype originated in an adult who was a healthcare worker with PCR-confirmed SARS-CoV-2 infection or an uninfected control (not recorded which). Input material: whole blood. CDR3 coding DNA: TGTGCCAGCAGCTTGACAGGGGCGATGTCTGAAGCTTTCTTT. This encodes CASSLTGAMSEAFF.